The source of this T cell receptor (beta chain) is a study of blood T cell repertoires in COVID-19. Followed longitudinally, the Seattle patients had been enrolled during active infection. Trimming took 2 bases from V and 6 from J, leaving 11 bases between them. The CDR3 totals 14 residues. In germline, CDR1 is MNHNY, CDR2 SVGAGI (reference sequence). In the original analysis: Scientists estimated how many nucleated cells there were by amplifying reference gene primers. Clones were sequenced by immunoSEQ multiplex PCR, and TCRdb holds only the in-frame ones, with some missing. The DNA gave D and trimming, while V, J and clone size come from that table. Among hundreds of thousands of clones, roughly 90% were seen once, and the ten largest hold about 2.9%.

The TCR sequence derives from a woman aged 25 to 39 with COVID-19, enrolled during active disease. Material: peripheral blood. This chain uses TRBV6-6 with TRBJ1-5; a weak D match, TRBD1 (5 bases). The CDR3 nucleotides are TGTGCCAGCAGTTACGGCAGGGCAGGTCAGCCCCAGCATTTT. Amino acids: CASSYGRAGQPQHF.